The T cell receptor (beta chain) under discussion was sequenced for a study of regulatory T cells in long-lasting Graves disease (dated by TCRdb to the early 2020s). Describing the broader study: Persistent Graves' disease meant more than 5 years of antithyroid drug treatment with TSH receptor autoantibodies that stayed positive. Persistent Graves' disease patients were compared with newly diagnosed Graves' disease patients by peripheral blood TCR sequencing and RNA sequencing. The study was conducted in China and was registered as a clinical trial. A total of around 35 samples were covered by TCR sequencing, comprising some 13 persistent and roughly 20 newly diagnosed Graves' disease patients. In the clinical cohort, patients with persistent Graves' disease had used antithyroid drugs for an average of about 9.4 years. What the work shows at the level of the full study, not this receptor alone: A larger number of public clonotypes was shared among persistent patients (around 2,700) than among newly diagnosed patients (around 880). Lower TCR Shannon entropy and fewer highly expanded clones were observed in persistent Graves' disease patients than in newly diagnosed patients, which suggested clonal expansion. The study examined only peripheral blood because the primary lesion, thyroid tissue, could not be accessed. The authors noted that the small sample size was a limitation that may lower accuracy. Sequencing and analysis were restricted to the TCR beta chain. TRBV28, TRBJ1-2 and TRBJ2-5 were preferentially used in persistent disease, while TRBV20-1 and TRBJ2-1 were favored in newly diagnosed disease.

In regard to this clonotype: Its binding antigen is unknown. No clone much larger than this one lies a single base away; base qualities are absent.

The CDR3 covers 15 residues, taking in both the cysteine and the phenylalanine. Kept here is only the CDR3 DNA, which spans 45 bases and is read in frame from base 1. V is cut back by 8 bases and J by 7 bases, with 10 bases in the junction unmatched. Looking up the germline V gene yields CDR1 MDHEN and CDR2 SYDVKM. The method was multiplex PCR. Sequenced using an Illumina HiSeq 4000. iRepertoire HTBI primers and Arm-PCR amplification of CDR3 regions were used to construct TCR beta libraries. PCR products were gel purified before sequencing. The paper's data handling went like this. Across samples, 55 to 80 TRBV and roughly 15 TRBJ segments were identified and used for gene usage analysis of CDR3 amino acid clonotypes. COPE and FqMerger were used to merge the filtered high-quality paired reads into contigs. Contigs were aligned with BLAST to IMGT TRBV, TRBD and TRBJ reference genes, and CDR3 was defined per IMGT. Any clonotype with a frequency above 0.1% was classified as a highly expanded clone. Repertoire diversity was measured by Shannon entropy, and V-J evenness by the Gini coefficient. A clonotype found in more than one individual was treated as public. The public reads were reanalyzed by TCRdb: fastp trimming at Q25, MiXCR alignment, in-frame beta chains only. Every entry covers one CDR3 protein and lists the most common genes and DNA from its rows. TCRdb's processing, not the authors', yielded these V and J calls. A total of approximately 690,000 distinct CDR3 sequences appear in this sample, around 30% of them only once. Of the sample, roughly 40% falls within the top ten clones.

This sample's time point label indicates: persistent/refractory GD, antithyroid drugs over 5 years with positive TRAb. For both TCR sequencing and RNA sequencing, RNA was extracted from PBMCs using TRIzol. Graves' disease was diagnosed according to American Thyroid Association guidelines. Recruitment of patients was carried out at an endocrinology department in Xi'an, China. Each patient gave approximately 10 milliliters of peripheral blood, collected in an EDTA anticoagulant tube. Ficoll Paque Plus density gradient separation was used to isolate PBMCs, and no further T cell sorting was done. An Agilent 2100 Bioanalyzer and agarose gel were used to assess RNA quality, and a NanoDrop 2000 was used to measure RNA concentration.

The chain couples TRBV28 to TRBJ1-5, with 11 bases aligning to TRBD1. The material sequenced was peripheral blood mononuclear cells (PBMCs), taken when the disease was refractory, from a patient treated with antithyroid drugs. This sequence originates from a female donor with Graves disease. The DNA sequence follows: TGTGCCAGCTCGGACCGGGACAGGGGGGTCCAGCCCCAGCATTTT. This sequence encodes CASSDRDRGVQPQHF.